This passage covers 5 T cell receptor beta chains from one sample sequenced in a study of shared clonotypes between healthy human individuals. This table comes from immunoSEQ multiplex PCR, and its TCRdb copy is limited to in-frame clones, with some not included. This table has more than 550,000 clones, around 70% appearing once. Sequencing used memory CD4+ T cells sorted from blood. Subset reported: CD45RA-negative fraction. The receptors come from a woman aged 30 to 39 in good health.

This chain links TRBV10-3 with TRBJ2-1; 13 nucleotides match TRBD2. J lost 9 bases, V lost 9 bases, and 5 bases had no gene match. CDR1 ENHRY and CDR2 SYGVKD come from the germline V gene. The CDR3 runs to 13 residues. The chain's CDR3 is CAIRTSGSGEQFF. CDR3 nucleotide sequence: TGTGCCATTCGGACTAGCGGGAGTGGTGAGCAGTTCTTC.

V is TRBV6-6 and J is TRBJ1-5; D call uncertain. The CDR3 sequence is 15 residues long. Germline V gives CDR1 MNHNY, CDR2 SVGAGI (reference sequence). Trimming removed 4 bases at V and 0 bases at J, with 10 bases between. The CDR3 spells CASSSNADSNQPQHF. The CDR3 DNA follows: TGTGCCAGCAGTTCTAACGCGGATAGCAATCAGCCCCAGCATTTT.

This clone appeared a single time. The CDR3 DNA reads TGCGCCAGCAGAGGACTAGTGGGAGGGGGGACCGGGGAGCTGTTTTTT. Amino acid sequence: CASRGLVGGGTGELFF. J is TRBJ2-2 and V is TRBV4-1, with a tentative D call TRBD2 (7 bases). Per the germline V gene, CDR1 is MGHRA and CDR2 is YSYEKL. Deletions cut 6 bases from V and 5 bases from J, with 19 bases between. The CDR3 covers 16 residues.

The gene calls are TRBV11-2 and TRBJ1-1; 7 bases agree with TRBD1. CDR3 length: 15 amino acids. Looked up from germline, CDR1 is SGHAT and CDR2 is FQNNGV. With 2 bases clipped from V and 5 bases from J, the junction kept 8 bases outside the gene matches. Written as DNA, the CDR3 is TGTGCCAGCAGCTTACACTCCGGGACAGCTACTGAAGCTTTCTTT. This encodes CASSLHSGTATEAFF.

To note about this clone: The identical CDR3 is also encoded by other nucleotide sequences in the sample. The V gene is TRBV6-1, the J gene TRBJ1-1; D is undetermined. Per the germline V gene, CDR1 is MNHNS and CDR2 is SASEGT. V lost 3 bases to trimming and J lost 1 base, with 9 bases between them. The CDR3 totals 14 residues. The CDR3 nucleotides read TGTGCCAGCAGTGAGGGTGGGAGGAACACTGAAGCTTTCTTT. Its protein is CASSEGGRNTEAFF.